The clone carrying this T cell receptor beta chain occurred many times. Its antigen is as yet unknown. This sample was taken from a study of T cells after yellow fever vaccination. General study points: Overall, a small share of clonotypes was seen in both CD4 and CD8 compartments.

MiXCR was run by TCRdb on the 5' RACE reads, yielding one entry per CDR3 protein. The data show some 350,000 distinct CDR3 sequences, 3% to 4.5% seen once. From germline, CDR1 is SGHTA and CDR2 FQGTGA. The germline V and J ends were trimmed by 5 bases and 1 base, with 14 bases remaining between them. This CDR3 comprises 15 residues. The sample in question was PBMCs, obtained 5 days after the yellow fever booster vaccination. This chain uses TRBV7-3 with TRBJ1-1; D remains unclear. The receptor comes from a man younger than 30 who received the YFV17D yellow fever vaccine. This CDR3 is CASSPGGLANTEAFF. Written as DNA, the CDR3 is TGTGCCAGCAGCCCAGGCGGGCTTGCGAACACTGAAGCTTTCTTT.